What follows describes a single T cell receptor beta chain. Its antigen is unknown. This entry belongs to a study of cytomegalovirus exposure and HLA in healthy donors. V lost 9 bases to trimming and J lost 2 bases; unmatched junction nucleotides: 10. Germline loops: CDR1 LNHDA, CDR2 SQIVND (reference sequence). This CDR3 is built from 15 residues. Primers for the PCR totalled 60 Vbeta and 13 Jbeta. TCRdb's table, derived via immunoSEQ multiplex PCR, lists solely in-frame clones and lacks some. The sample carries under 95,000 clones, about 78% recorded once. General study findings and limits: The classifier reportedly diagnosed cytomegalovirus status with high specificity and sensitivity.

The chain uses TRBV19 and TRBJ1-5, with 7 bases identical to TRBD1. This TCR was recovered from a male donor in good health and CMV-seronegative. The sequencing sample was made of PBMCs. CDR3: CASNERGLGNQPQHF. The DNA of the CDR3 is TGTGCCAGCAATGAGAGGGGGCTCGGCAATCAGCCCCAGCATTTT. The entire variable domain, with the rest obtained from reference TRBV19 and TRBJ1-5, is as follows: DGGITQSPKYLFRKEGQNVTLSCEQNLNHDAMYWYRQDPGQGLRLIYYSQIVNDFQKGDIAEGYSVSREKKESFPLTVTSAQKNPTAFYLCASNERGLGNQPQHFGDGTRLSIL.